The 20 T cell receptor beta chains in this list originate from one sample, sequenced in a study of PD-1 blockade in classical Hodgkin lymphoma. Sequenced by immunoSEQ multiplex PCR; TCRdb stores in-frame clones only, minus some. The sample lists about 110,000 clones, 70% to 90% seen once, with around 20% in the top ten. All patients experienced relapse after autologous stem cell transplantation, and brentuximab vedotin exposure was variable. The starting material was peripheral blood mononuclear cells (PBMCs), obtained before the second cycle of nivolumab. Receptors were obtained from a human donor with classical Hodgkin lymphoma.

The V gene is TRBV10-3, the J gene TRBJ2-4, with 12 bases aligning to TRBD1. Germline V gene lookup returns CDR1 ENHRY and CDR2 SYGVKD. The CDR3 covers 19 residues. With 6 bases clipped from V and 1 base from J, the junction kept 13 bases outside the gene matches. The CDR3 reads CAIRGDRGRESYAKNIQYF. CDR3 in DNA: TGTGCCATCAGGGGGGACAGGGGGCGGGAGTCTTACGCCAAAAACATTCAGTACTTC.

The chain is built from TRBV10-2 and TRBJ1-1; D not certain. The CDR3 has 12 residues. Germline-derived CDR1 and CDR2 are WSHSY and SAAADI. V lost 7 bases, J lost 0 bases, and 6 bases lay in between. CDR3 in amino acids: CASNGVNTEAFF. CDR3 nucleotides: TGCGCCAGCAACGGGGTGAACACTGAAGCTTTCTTT.

CDR3 residues: CASKAEGPSEQYF. The CDR3 coding sequence is TGTGCCAGTAAGGCGGAGGGCCCTTCCGAGCAGTACTTC. The chain carries TRBV6-5 and TRBJ2-7; D is possibly TRBD2 (6 bases). The CDR3 is made up of 13 amino acids. In germline, CDR1 is MNHEY, CDR2 SVGAGI. The V end was cut by 9 bases, the J end by 6 bases, with 18 bases between.

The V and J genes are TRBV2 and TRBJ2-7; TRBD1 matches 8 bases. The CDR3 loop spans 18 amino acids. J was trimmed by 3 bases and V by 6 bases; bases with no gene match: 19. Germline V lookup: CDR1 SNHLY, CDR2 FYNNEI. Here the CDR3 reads CASRLVGTGLSSFYEQYF. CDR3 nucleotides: TGTGCCAGCAGATTGGTGGGGACAGGCCTCAGCTCTTTCTACGAGCAGTACTTC. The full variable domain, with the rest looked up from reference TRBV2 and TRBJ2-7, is EPEVTQTPSHQVTQMGQEVILRCVPISNHLYFYWYRQILGQKVEFLVSFYNNEISEKSEIFDDQFSVERPDGSNFTLKIRSTKLEDSAMYFCASRLVGTGLSSFYEQYFGPGTRLTVT.

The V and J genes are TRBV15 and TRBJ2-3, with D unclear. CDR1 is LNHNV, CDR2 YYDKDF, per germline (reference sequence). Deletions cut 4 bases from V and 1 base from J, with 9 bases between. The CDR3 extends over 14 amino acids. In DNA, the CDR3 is TGTGCCACCAGCATCCAGACCCGCACAGATACGCAGTATTTT. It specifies CATSIQTRTDTQYF.

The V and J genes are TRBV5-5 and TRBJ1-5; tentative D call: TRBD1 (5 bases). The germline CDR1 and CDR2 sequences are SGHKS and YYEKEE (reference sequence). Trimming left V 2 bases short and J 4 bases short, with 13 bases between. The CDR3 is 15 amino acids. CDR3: CASSFGGSWNQPQHF. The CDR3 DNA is TGTGCCAGCAGCTTCGGGGGGTCCTGGAATCAGCCCCAGCATTTT.

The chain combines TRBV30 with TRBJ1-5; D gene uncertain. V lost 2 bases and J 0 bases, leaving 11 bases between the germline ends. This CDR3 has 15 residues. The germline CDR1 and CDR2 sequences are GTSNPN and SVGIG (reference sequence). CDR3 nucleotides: TGTGCCTGGAGTCCGGCGAGGAATAGCAATCAGCCCCAGCATTTT. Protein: CAWSPARNSNQPQHF.

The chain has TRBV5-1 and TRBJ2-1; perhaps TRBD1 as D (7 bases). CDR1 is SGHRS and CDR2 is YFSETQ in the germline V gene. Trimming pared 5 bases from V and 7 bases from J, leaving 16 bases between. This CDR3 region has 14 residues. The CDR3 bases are TGCGCCAGCAGTCCGGGGGACAGTAAAAATGAGCAGTTCTTC. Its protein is CASSPGDSKNEQFF. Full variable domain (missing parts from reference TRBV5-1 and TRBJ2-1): KAGVTQTPRYLIKTRGQQVTLSCSPISGHRSVSWYQQTPGQGLQFLFEYFSETQRNKGNFPGRFSGRQFSNSRSEMNVSTLELGDSALYLCASSPGDSKNEQFFGPGTRLTVL.

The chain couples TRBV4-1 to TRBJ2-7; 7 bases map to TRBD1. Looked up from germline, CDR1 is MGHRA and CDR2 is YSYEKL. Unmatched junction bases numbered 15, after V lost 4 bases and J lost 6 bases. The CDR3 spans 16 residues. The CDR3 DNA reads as TGCGCCAGCAGCCTCCCTGAAGGAGACAGGGCTGGCGAGCAGTACTTC. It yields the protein CASSLPEGDRAGEQYF.

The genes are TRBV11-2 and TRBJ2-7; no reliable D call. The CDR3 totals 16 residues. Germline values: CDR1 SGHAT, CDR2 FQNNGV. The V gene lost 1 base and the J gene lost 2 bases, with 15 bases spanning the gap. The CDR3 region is CASSLGPYVPTYEQYF. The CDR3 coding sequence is TGTGCCAGCAGCTTAGGTCCATACGTCCCTACCTACGAGCAGTACTTC.

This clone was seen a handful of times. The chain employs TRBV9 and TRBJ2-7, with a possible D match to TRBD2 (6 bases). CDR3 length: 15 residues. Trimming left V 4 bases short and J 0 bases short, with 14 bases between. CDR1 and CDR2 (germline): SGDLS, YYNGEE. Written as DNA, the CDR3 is TGTGCCAGCAGCCCCGGGGGAGCGGTCTCCTACGAGCAGTACTTC. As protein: CASSPGGAVSYEQYF.

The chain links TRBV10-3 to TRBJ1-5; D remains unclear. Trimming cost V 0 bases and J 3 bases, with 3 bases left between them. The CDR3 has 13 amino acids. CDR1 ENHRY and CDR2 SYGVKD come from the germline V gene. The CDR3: CAISESVNQPQHF. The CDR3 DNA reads TGTGCCATCAGTGAGTCCGTCAATCAGCCCCAGCATTTT.

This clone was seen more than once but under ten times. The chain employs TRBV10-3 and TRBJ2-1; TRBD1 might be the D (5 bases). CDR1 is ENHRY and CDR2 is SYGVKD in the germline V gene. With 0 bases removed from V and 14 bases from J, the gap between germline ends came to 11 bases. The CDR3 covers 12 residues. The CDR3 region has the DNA TGTGCCATCAGTGAGTCGTCGGACAAGGAGTTCTTC. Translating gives CAISESSDKEFF.

The CDR3 loop is CASSLTNTEAFF. CDR3 sequence (DNA): TGTGCCAGCAGCTTAACTAACACTGAAGCTTTCTTT. The genes are TRBV5-8 and TRBJ1-1; D gene unclear. The ends were cut back, 2 bases at V and 2 bases at J, with 4 bases in the middle. Germline CDR1 and CDR2: SGHTS and YDEGEE. The CDR3 is 12 residues long.

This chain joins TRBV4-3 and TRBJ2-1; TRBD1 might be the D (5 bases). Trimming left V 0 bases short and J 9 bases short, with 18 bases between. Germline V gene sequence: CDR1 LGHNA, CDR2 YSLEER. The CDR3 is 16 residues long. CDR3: CASSQDWGRAIGEQFF. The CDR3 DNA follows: TGCGCCAGCAGCCAAGATTGGGGCAGGGCTATTGGTGAGCAGTTCTTC.

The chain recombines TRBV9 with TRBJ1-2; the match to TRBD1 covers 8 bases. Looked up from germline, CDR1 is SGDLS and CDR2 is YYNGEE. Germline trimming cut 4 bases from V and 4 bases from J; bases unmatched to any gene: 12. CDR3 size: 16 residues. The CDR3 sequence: CASSPVYRGVIYGYTF. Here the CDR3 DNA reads TGTGCCAGCAGCCCAGTATACAGGGGGGTAATCTATGGCTACACCTTC. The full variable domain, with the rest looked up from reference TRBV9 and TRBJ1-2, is DSGVTQTPKHLITATGQRVTLRCSPRSGDLSVYWYQQSLDQGLQFLIQYYNGEERAKGNILERFSAQQFPDLHSELNLSSLELGDSALYFCASSPVYRGVIYGYTFGSGTRLTVV.

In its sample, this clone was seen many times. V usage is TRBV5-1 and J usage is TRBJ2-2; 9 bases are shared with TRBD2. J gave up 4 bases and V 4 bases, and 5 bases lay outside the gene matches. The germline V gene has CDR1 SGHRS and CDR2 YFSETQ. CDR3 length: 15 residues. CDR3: CASSVAGGTTGELFF. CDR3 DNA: TGCGCCAGCAGCGTGGCGGGAGGGACCACCGGGGAGCTGTTTTTT.

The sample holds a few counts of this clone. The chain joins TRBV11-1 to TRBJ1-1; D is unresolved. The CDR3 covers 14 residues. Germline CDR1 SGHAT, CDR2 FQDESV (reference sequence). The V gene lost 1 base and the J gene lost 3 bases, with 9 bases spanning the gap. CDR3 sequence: CASSLVGSYTEAFF. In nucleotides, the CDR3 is TGTGCCAGCAGCTTAGTTGGCAGCTACACTGAAGCTTTCTTT.

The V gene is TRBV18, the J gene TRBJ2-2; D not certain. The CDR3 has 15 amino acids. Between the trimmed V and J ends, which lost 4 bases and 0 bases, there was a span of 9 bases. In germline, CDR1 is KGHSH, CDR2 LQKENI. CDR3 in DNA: TGTGCCAGCTCACTAGGAACAGCGAACACCGGGGAGCTGTTTTTT. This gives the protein CASSLGTANTGELFF. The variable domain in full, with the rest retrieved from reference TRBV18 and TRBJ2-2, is NAGVMQNPRHLVRRRGQEARLRCSPMKGHSHVYWYRQLPEEGLKFMVYLQKENIIDESGMPKERFSAEFPKEGPSILRIQQVVRGDSAAYFCASSLGTANTGELFFGEGSRLTVL.

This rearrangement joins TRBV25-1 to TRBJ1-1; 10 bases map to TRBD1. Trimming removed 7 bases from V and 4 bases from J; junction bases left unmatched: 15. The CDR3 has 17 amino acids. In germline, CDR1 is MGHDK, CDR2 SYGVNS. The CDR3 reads CASTIGTGVGRSTEAFF. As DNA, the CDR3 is TGTGCCAGCACGATCGGGACAGGGGTAGGAAGGAGCACTGAAGCTTTCTTT. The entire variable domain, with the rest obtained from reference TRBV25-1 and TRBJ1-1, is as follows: EADIYQTPRYLVIGTGKKITLECSQTMGHDKMYWYQQDPGMELHLIHYSYGVNSTEKGDLSSESTVSRIRTEHFPLTLESARPSHTSQYLCASTIGTGVGRSTEAFFGQGTRLTVV.